Described below is a single TCR beta chain sequence and its context. There are 14 residues in the CDR3. V lost 4 bases to trimming and J lost 6 bases; unmatched junction nucleotides: 6. Germline V gene lookup returns CDR1 SGHRS and CDR2 YFSETQ. Authors' processing steps: The authors estimated nucleated cell counts from reference gene primer amplification. Sequencing was performed with immunoSEQ multiplex PCR; in TCRdb, only in-frame clones are kept and a portion is missing. V and J calls and clone size are those listed in that table; D and trimming were worked out from the DNA. The top ten hold under 20% of the sample, which has hundreds of thousands of clones, 85% seen once. The sample is drawn from a study of blood T cell repertoires in COVID-19. The cohort comprised adults aged 18 to 89 years residing in 20 to 25 US areas. Allocation to cohorts depended on clinical history reported by the participants.

The sequencing sample was made of PBMCs or T cells enriched from blood (not recorded which). This chain connects TRBV5-1 to TRBJ2-4, with TRBD2 identical over 8 bases. The receptor was isolated from a man aged 35-49 years who had recovered from COVID-19. CDR3 protein: CASSTGTSVNIQYF. Here the CDR3 DNA reads TGCGCCAGCAGCACGGGGACTAGTGTAAACATTCAGTACTTC. The full variable domain, in which reference TRBV5-1 and TRBJ2-4 provide the parts outside the CDR3, is KAGVTQTPRYLIKTRGQQVTLSCSPISGHRSVSWYQQTPGQGLQFLFEYFSETQRNKGNFPGRFSGRQFSNSRSEMNVSTLELGDSALYLCASSTGTSVNIQYFGAGTRLSVL.